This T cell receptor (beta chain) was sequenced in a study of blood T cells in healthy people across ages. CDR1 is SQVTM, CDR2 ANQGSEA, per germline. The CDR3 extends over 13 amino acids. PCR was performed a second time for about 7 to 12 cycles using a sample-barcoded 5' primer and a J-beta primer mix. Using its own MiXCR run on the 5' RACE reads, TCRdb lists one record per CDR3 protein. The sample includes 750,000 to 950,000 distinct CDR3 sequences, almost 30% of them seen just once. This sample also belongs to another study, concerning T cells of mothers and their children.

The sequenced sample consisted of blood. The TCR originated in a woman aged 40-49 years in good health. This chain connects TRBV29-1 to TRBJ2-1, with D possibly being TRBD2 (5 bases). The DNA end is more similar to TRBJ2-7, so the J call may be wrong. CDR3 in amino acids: CSVEGATAYEQYF. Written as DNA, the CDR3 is TGCAGCGTTGAGGGAGCCACAGCCTACGAGCAGTACTTC.